This TCR beta chain derives from a study of molecular identifiers for immune sequencing clone quantification. Study outcomes and limitations: In naive cells, under 1% of molecules belonged to clones above 20 RNA copies, against over 98% in effector cells.

The CDR3 runs to 17 residues. CDR1 is SQVTM, CDR2 ANQGSEA, per germline. V dropped 0 bases and J dropped 5; count of bases not matched to a gene: 12. A note on this clonotype: Its antigen remains unidentified. A read error is possible here, since a much larger clone lies one base away.

Bulk TCR library preparation followed previously described methods with listed TCR primers. TCRdb reprocessed the PCR reads with MiXCR, giving one entry per CDR3 protein. The sample lists under 85,000 distinct CDR3 sequences; around 17% were seen once. J is TRBJ2-1 and V is TRBV29-1; 8 nucleotides agree with TRBD1. The sequence was collected from a human donor in good health. Some libraries in this study had Jurkat cell RNA spiked in. Material: naive CD8+ T cells from blood, with Jurkat cell RNA spiked in. Subset: FACS-sorted CD8+CD4-CCR7+CD45RA+ naive T cells. CDR3 amino acids: CSVEDPLAGGADNEQFF. The CDR3 bases are TGCAGCGTTGAAGACCCTCTGGCAGGGGGCGCGGACAATGAGCAGTTCTTC.